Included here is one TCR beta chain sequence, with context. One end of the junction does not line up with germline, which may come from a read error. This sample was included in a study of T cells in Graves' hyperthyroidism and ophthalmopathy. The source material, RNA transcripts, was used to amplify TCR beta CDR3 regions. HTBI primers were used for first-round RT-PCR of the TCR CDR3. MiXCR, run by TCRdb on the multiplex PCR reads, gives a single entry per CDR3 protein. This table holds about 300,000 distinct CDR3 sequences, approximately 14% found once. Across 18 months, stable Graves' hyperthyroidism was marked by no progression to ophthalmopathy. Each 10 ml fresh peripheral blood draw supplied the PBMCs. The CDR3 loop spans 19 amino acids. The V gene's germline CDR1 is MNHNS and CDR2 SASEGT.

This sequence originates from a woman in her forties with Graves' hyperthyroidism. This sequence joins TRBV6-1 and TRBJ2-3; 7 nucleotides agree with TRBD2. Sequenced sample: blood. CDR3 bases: TGTGCCGGCAGTCCCTCACGGAGGTCTAGCGGAACTAGCACAGATACGCAGTATTTT. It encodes CAGSPSRRSSGTSTDTQYF.